The 2 T cell receptor beta chains below all came from one sample that was sequenced in a study of T cells in Graves' hyperthyroidism and ophthalmopathy. RNA transcripts served as the template for amplifying TCR beta CDR3 regions. Carried out on the TCR CDR3, a first-round RT-PCR used the HTBI primer set. MiXCR, run by TCRdb on the multiplex PCR reads, gives a single entry per CDR3 protein. This table holds some 600,000 distinct CDR3 sequences, approximately 15% found once. The sequenced sample was blood. The receptors were gathered from a woman aged 30 to 39 with Graves' hyperthyroidism that later progressed to Graves' ophthalmopathy.

This clonotype was recorded at least ten times. The rearrangement links TRBV5-1 to TRBJ2-7; a weak D match, TRBD1 (6 bases). The V end lost 1 base, the J end lost 3 bases, and 11 bases lay between the germline ends. The CDR3 length is 14 residues. Germline values: CDR1 SGHRS, CDR2 YFSETQ. As DNA, the CDR3 is TGCGCCAGCAGCTTGCAACAGGGTAGCTACGAGCAGTACTTC. Translated: CASSLQQGSYEQYF.

This clonotype was detected only a few times. The chain uses TRBV7-3 and TRBJ2-7, with D perhaps matching TRBD2 (6 bases). Germline values: CDR1 SGHTA, CDR2 FQGTGA. The CDR3 loop spans 13 amino acids. V shed 5 bases and J shed 3 bases, with 11 bases lying between them. CDR3: CASSQSEGYEQYF. CDR3 DNA sequence: TGTGCCAGCAGCCAGTCGGAGGGCTACGAGCAGTACTTC.